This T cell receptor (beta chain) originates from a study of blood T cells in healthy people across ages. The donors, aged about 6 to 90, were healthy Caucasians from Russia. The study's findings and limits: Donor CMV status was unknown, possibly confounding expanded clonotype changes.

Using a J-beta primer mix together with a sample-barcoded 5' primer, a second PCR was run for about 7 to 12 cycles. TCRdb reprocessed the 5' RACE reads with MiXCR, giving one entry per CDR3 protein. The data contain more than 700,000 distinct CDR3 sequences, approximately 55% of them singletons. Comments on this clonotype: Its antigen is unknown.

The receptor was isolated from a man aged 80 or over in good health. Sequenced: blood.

The CDR3 here is CASSGSFGGQEYNEQFF. For the CDR3, the DNA is TGTGCCAGCAGTGGATCCTTTGGGGGACAGGAGTACAATGAGCAGTTCTTC. J is TRBJ2-1 and V is TRBV27; 8 nucleotides align to TRBD1. J lost 4 bases, V lost 5 bases, and 13 bases had no gene match. This CDR3 spans 17 amino acids. CDR1 is MNHEY, CDR2 SMNVEV, per germline (reference sequence).